The 21 T cell receptor beta chains given below trace back to one sample, sequenced in a study of OX40 agonist ivuxolimab in advanced cancers. Sequenced by immunoSEQ multiplex PCR; TCRdb stores in-frame clones only, minus some. The data show more than 85,000 clones, less than 95% seen once. Sequences were derived from CD4+ or CD8+ T cells sorted from blood, sampled in a trial of the OX40 agonist ivuxolimab. These receptors all come from an adult with an advanced solid tumor such as melanoma, head and neck, liver or kidney cancer.

The chain uses TRBV28 and TRBJ2-3; perhaps TRBD2 as D (6 bases). The CDR3 has 14 amino acids. Per the germline V gene, CDR1 is MDHEN and CDR2 is SYDVKM. Trimming shortened V by 8 bases and J by 2 bases, and 14 bases separated the two germline ends. Written as DNA, the CDR3 is TGTGCCAGCGCGGTCCCGGGAGTCACAGATACGCAGTATTTT. It encodes CASAVPGVTDTQYF.

The chain combines TRBV19 with TRBJ1-2; 8 bases are a match to TRBD1. The trim removed 9 bases at V and 4 bases at J, leaving 13 bases unmatched. The germline V gene encodes CDR1 LNHDA and CDR2 SQIVND (reference sequence). The CDR3 runs 15 residues. The CDR3 loop reads CASKARDRNPYGYTF. The CDR3 DNA sequence: TGTGCCAGCAAAGCTCGGGACAGGAACCCCTATGGCTACACCTTC.

The chain joins TRBV6-4 to TRBJ1-2, with D perhaps TRBD1 (6 bases). The V gene's germline CDR1 is MRHNA and CDR2 SNTAGT. The CDR3 is 13 residues long. Trimming took off 5 bases at V and 4 bases at J, with 11 bases between the two ends. The CDR3 loop reads CASSPGESYGYTF. CDR3 DNA sequence: TGTGCCAGCAGTCCAGGGGAATCCTATGGCTACACCTTC.

This clone has a single count. The same CDR3 arises from other DNA sequences in this sample as well. The J gene is TRBJ1-3, the V gene TRBV18, with D unresolved. With 3 bases removed from V and 0 bases from J, the gap between germline ends came to 6 bases. The CDR3 length is 14 residues. Germline loops: CDR1 KGHSH, CDR2 LQKENI. CDR3 nucleotide sequence: TGTGCCAGCTCACCGGGCAGCTCTGGAAACACCATATATTTT. Encoded protein: CASSPGSSGNTIYF.

The chain joins TRBV28 to TRBJ1-1; D is unresolved. CDR1 MDHEN and CDR2 SYDVKM come from the germline V gene. V was pared by 6 bases and J by 3 bases, with 14 bases between. The CDR3 spans 14 residues. The CDR3 reads CASRIPGLHTEAFF. The CDR3 DNA reads as TGTGCCAGCAGGATCCCAGGCCTCCACACTGAAGCTTTCTTT.

The chain employs TRBV29-1 and TRBJ1-1; D might be TRBD1 (5 bases). The CDR3 has 14 residues. The V gene lost 2 bases and the J gene lost 1 base, with 11 bases spanning the gap. Germline loops: CDR1 SQVTM, CDR2 ANQGSEA. CDR3 sequence (DNA): TGCAGCGTTGAAAATGGGGGGTCGAACACTGAAGCTTTCTTT. Protein: CSVENGGSNTEAFF.

V is TRBV11-2 and J is TRBJ2-5; 8 bases map to TRBD1. V lost 1 base, J lost 7 bases, and 5 bases stayed unmatched. CDR1 is SGHAT, CDR2 FQNNGV, per germline. The CDR3 is made up of 14 amino acids. This CDR3 reads CASSLAGQGGTQYF. CDR3 DNA sequence: TGTGCCAGCAGCTTAGCTGGACAGGGAGGGACCCAGTACTTC.

The J gene is TRBJ2-3, the V gene TRBV5-8, with D tentatively TRBD1 (5 bases). Germline CDR1 reads SGHTS; CDR2 reads YDEGEE. The CDR3 length is 14 residues. Trimming left V 4 bases short and J 2 bases short, with 11 bases between. The DNA for the CDR3 is TGTGCCAGCAGCCCCGGACATTTCACAGATACGCAGTATTTT. Its translation is CASSPGHFTDTQYF.

The chain uses TRBV19 and TRBJ2-3; 10 bases match TRBD1. The V gene's germline CDR1 is LNHDA and CDR2 SQIVND (reference sequence). The ends lost 3 bases at V and 3 bases at J; junction bases unmatched: 3. This CDR3 has 15 amino acids. The CDR3 protein is CASSIDRGPTDTQYF. CDR3 DNA sequence: TGTGCCAGTAGTATTGACAGGGGGCCGACAGATACGCAGTATTTT.

This clone was found once. The chain has TRBV5-5 and TRBJ2-5, with unresolved D. Germline V gene lookup returns CDR1 SGHKS and CDR2 YYEKEE (reference sequence). Trimming removed 0 bases from V and 5 bases from J, with 11 bases in between. The CDR3 contains 14 residues. The CDR3 coding sequence is TGTGCCAGCAGCTTGGTTCACGGGCGGGAGACCCAGTACTTC. Translated: CASSLVHGRETQYF.

V and J are TRBV19 and TRBJ2-3, with D unclear. This CDR3 region has 15 residues. The germline V gene has CDR1 LNHDA and CDR2 SQIVND (reference sequence). V lost 3 bases and J 5 bases, leaving 15 bases between the germline ends. Here the CDR3 reads CASSMVGLGIDTQYF. DNA of the CDR3: TGTGCCAGTAGTATGGTTGGCTTAGGGATAGATACGCAGTATTTT.

Only a few counts were recorded for this clone. The V and J genes are TRBV2 and TRBJ1-5; D remains ambiguous. Trimming removed 8 bases from V and 6 bases from J, with 14 bases in between. CDR3 length: 13 residues. CDR1 SNHLY and CDR2 FYNNEI come from the germline V gene. The CDR3 here is CASGLWVSQPQHF. The CDR3 region has the DNA TGTGCCAGCGGTTTGTGGGTTAGTCAGCCCCAGCATTTT.

The chain carries TRBV5-1 and TRBJ2-2, with D possibly called TRBD1 or TRBD2 (6 bases each). V was pared by 3 bases and J by 6 bases, with 9 bases between. This CDR3 is 13 amino acids long. Germline loops: CDR1 SGHRS, CDR2 YFSETQ. For the CDR3, the DNA is TGCGCCAGCAGCTCGGAGGGGGCCGGGGAGCTGTTTTTT. This translates into CASSSEGAGELFF.

The rearrangement uses TRBV28 and TRBJ1-2; possibly TRBD1 for D (5 bases). Trimming left V 7 bases short and J 8 bases short, with 20 bases between. Looked up from germline, CDR1 is MDHEN and CDR2 is SYDVKM. CDR3 length equals 14 residues. The CDR3 region is CASNPPPRGRGYTF. The CDR3 region has the DNA TGTGCCAGCAACCCACCCCCGCGGGGCCGGGGCTACACCTTC.

This chain connects TRBV5-1 to TRBJ1-2; 9 bases align to TRBD1. The V gene's germline CDR1 is SGHRS and CDR2 YFSETQ. CDR3 size: 16 residues. V gave up 0 bases and J gave up 8 bases; unmatched junction bases: 11. The CDR3 nucleotides read TGCGCCAGCAGCTTGGATTTCAGGGACAGGGTCTTCGGCTACACCTTC. This encodes CASSLDFRDRVFGYTF.

The chain has TRBV4-3 and TRBJ1-4; 7 bases fit TRBD1. CDR1 LGHNA and CDR2 YSLEER come from the germline V gene. The CDR3 covers 16 residues. V was clipped by 0 bases and J by 5 bases; unmatched bases: 6. CDR3 sequence (DNA): TGCGCCAGCAGCCAAGATGGAAACAGGGGCAATGAAAAACTGTTTTTT. It specifies CASSQDGNRGNEKLFF.

This clone was seen a few times. The chain employs TRBV21-1 and TRBJ2-2; the table's D call, TRBD2, has no DNA check behind it. TRBV21-1 is a recognized pseudogene. There are 14 residues in the CDR3. CDR3 residues: CASSKDVNTGELFF. DNA of the CDR3: TGTGCCAGCAGCAAAGATGTAAACACCGGGGAGCTGTTTTTT.

The gene calls are TRBV30 and TRBJ2-5, with D unresolved. The CDR3 runs to 12 residues. CDR1 GTSNPN and CDR2 SVGIG come from the germline V gene (reference sequence). The ends were cut back, 3 bases at V and 3 bases at J, with 8 bases in the middle. The CDR3 nucleotides are TGTGCCTGGAGAGACTTCGAAGAGACCCAGTACTTC. Translation gives CAWRDFEETQYF.

This chain connects TRBV21-1 to TRBJ1-4; the D segment call TRBD1 is taken from the table without a DNA check. TRBV21-1 is annotated as a pseudogene. The CDR3 totals 15 residues. The CDR3 loop is CASSKDNNINEKLFF. The CDR3 DNA reads TGTGCCAGCAGCAAAGATAACAACATTAATGAAAAACTGTTTTTT.

The chain employs TRBV11-3 and TRBJ2-1; TRBD2 matches 8 bases. Germline values: CDR1 SGHNT, CDR2 YENEEA. CDR3 length: 17 residues. Trimming at V came to 0 bases and at J to 9 bases, leaving 13 bases not matched to a gene. CDR3 sequence (DNA): TGTGCCAGCAGCTTAGACGCCGGCGGGACTAGGGGAGGTGAGCAGTTCTTC. Its translation: CASSLDAGGTRGGEQFF.

This chain uses TRBV7-6 with TRBJ2-1; TRBD2 aligns across 8 bases. This CDR3 spans 14 amino acids. The junction had 2 bases not matched to a gene; V was cut back by 4 bases and J by 3 bases. Looked up from germline, CDR1 is SGHVS and CDR2 is FNYEAQ. CDR3 protein: CASSSLAGYNEQFF. As DNA, the CDR3 is TGTGCCAGCAGCTCCCTAGCGGGCTACAATGAGCAGTTCTTC.